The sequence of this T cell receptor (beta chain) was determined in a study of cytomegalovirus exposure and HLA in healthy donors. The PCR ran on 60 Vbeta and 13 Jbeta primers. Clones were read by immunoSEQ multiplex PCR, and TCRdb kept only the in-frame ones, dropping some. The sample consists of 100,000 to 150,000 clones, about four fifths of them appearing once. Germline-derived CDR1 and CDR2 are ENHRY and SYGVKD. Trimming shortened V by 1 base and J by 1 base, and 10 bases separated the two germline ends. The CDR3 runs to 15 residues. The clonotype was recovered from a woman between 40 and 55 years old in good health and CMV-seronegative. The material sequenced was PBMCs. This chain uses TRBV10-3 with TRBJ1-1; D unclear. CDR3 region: CAISEYEGANTEAFF. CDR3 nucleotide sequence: TGTGCCATCAGTGAGTATGAGGGTGCGAACACTGAAGCTTTCTTT.